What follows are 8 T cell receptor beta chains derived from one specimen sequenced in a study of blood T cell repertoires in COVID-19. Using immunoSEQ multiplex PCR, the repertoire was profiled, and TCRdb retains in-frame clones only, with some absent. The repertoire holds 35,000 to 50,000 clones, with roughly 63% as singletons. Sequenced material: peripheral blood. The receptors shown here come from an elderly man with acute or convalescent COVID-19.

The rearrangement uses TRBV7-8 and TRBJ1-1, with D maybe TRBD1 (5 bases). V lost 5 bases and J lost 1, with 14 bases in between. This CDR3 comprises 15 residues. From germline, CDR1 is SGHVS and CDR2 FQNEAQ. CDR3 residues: CASSPRVGENTEAFF. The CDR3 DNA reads TGTGCCAGCAGCCCCCGGGTAGGGGAGAACACTGAAGCTTTCTTT.

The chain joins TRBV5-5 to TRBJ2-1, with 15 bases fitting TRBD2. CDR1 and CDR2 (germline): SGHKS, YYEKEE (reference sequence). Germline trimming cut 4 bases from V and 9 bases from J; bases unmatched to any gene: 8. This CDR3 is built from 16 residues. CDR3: CASSRRTSGGAFEQFF. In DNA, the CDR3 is TGTGCCAGCAGCCGAAGGACTAGCGGGGGGGCCTTTGAGCAGTTCTTC.

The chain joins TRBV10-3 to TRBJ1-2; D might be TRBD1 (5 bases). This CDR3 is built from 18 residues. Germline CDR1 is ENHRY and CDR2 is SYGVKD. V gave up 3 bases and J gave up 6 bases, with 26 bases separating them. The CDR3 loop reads CAISDRSDPLRGKDGYTF. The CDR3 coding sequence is TGTGCCATCAGTGACAGGTCCGACCCCCTAAGGGGAAAAGATGGCTACACCTTC.

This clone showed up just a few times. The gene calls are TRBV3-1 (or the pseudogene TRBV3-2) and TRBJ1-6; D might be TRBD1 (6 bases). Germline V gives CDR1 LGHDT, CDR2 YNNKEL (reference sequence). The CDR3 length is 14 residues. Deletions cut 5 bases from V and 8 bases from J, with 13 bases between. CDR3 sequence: CASSSRQVDSPLHF. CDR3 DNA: TGTGCCAGCAGCTCACGACAGGTGGATTCACCCCTCCACTTT.

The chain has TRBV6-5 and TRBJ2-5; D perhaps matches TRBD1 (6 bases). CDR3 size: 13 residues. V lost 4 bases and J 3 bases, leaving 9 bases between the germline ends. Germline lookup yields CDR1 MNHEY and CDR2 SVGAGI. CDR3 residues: CASSFRTEETQYF. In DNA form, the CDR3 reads TGTGCCAGCAGTTTCCGGACAGAAGAGACCCAGTACTTC.

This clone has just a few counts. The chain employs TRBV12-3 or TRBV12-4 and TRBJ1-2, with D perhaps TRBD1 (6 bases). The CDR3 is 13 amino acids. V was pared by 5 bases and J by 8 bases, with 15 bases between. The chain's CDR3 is CASSRTASYGYTF. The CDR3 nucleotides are TGTGCCAGCAGTAGGACAGCCAGTTACGGCTACACCTTC.

The CDR3 loop reads CASSSRTSGSGYNEQFF. The CDR3 DNA is TGTGCCAGCAGTTCTCGGACTAGCGGGAGTGGTTACAATGAGCAGTTCTTC. The V call is TRBV6-2 or TRBV6-3, the J call TRBJ2-1; 13 positions match TRBD2. The CDR3 consists of 17 residues. Germline-derived CDR1 and CDR2 are MNHEY and SVGEGT. The trim removed 4 bases at V and 4 bases at J, leaving 7 bases unmatched.

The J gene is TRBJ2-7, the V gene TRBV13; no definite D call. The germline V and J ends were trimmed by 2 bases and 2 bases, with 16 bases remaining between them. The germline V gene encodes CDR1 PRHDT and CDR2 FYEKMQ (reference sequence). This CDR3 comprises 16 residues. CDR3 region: CASSLRFGARTYEQYF. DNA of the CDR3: TGTGCCAGCAGCTTACGGTTTGGAGCGAGAACCTACGAGCAGTACTTC.